Each of the 32 T cell receptor beta chains below was sequenced from the same sample in a study of beta chain features in type 1 diabetes. Reverse transcription of all isolated RNA meant that expressed TCRB transcripts were sequenced. Some clones are missing from TCRdb's copy, which holds only in-frame ones; the method was immunoSEQ multiplex PCR. This sample has a few hundred thousand clones, with around 24% found just once. Study-level findings and limits: There was a moderate but significant shortening of TCRB CDR3s in all four CD4+ subsets of Type 1 diabetes patients.

These TCRs are of unknown antigen specificity. The sequenced sample consisted of naive CD4+ T cells from blood. The source is a woman in her twenties or thirties with type 1 diabetes.

This clone was seen more than once but under ten times. The J gene is TRBJ1-5, the V gene TRBV30; the D gene is possibly TRBD1 (5 bases). Between the trimmed V and J ends, which lost 1 base and 4 bases, there was a span of 11 bases. The germline V gene has CDR1 GTSNPN and CDR2 SVGIG (reference sequence). The CDR3 contains 14 residues. CDR3 DNA sequence: TGTGCCTGGAGTGCAGGGTGGGTGAATCAGCCCCAGCATTTT. Its translation is CAWSAGWVNQPQHF.

The chain employs TRBV11-2 and TRBJ2-7; 8 bases match TRBD1. This CDR3 region has 16 residues. Trimming removed 1 base from V and 0 bases from J; junction bases left unmatched: 5. Germline values: CDR1 SGHAT, CDR2 FQNNGV. The CDR3 sequence is CASSLARDRNSYEQYF. In DNA, the CDR3 is TGTGCCAGCAGCTTAGCCCGGGACAGGAACTCCTACGAGCAGTACTTC. Together with reference TRBV11-2 and TRBJ2-7, the CDR3 gives the full variable domain: EAGVAQSPRYKIIEKRQSVAFWCNPISGHATLYWYQQILGQGPKLLIQFQNNGVVDDSQLPKDRFSAERLKGVDSTLKIQPAKLEDSAVYLCASSLARDRNSYEQYFGPGTRLTVT.

The chain combines TRBV30 with TRBJ1-2, with TRBD1 matching 9 bases. Unmatched junction bases numbered 8, after V lost 3 bases and J lost 6 bases. Germline values: CDR1 GTSNPN, CDR2 SVGIG (reference sequence). CDR3 length: 14 residues. CDR3 sequence: CAWREGGQGDGYTF. The CDR3 DNA reads TGTGCCTGGAGAGAGGGGGGACAGGGAGATGGCTACACCTTC.

The chain employs TRBV19 and TRBJ1-1; 7 nucleotides align to TRBD1. After removal of 8 bases from V and 8 bases from J, the junction contained 5 bases not matched to a gene. The CDR3 sequence is 11 residues long. The V gene's germline CDR1 is LNHDA and CDR2 SQIVND (reference sequence). The CDR3 reads CASGGQLEAFF. CDR3 in DNA: TGTGCCAGTGGGGGACAGCTAGAAGCTTTCTTT.

The sample holds a few counts of this clone. The chain carries TRBV7-8 and TRBJ2-6; D possibly corresponds to TRBD1 (5 bases). The V end lost 5 bases, the J end lost 0 bases, and 14 bases lay between the germline ends. The CDR3 is 17 amino acids. Germline assignment: CDR1 SGHVS and CDR2 FQNEAQ. CDR3 loop: CASSPGHGNSGANVLTF. CDR3 coding DNA: TGTGCCAGCAGCCCAGGACACGGTAACTCTGGGGCCAACGTCCTGACTTTC.

The rearrangement uses TRBV4-1 and TRBJ2-3; 10 nucleotides match TRBD1. Germline V gives CDR1 MGHRA, CDR2 YSYEKL. J was trimmed by 1 base and V by 4 bases; bases with no gene match: 5. The CDR3 is 16 amino acids. The CDR3 sequence: CASSRSGQGRTDTQYF. The CDR3 bases are TGCGCCAGCAGCCGCTCGGGACAGGGGCGCACAGATACGCAGTATTTT.

This clone was seen only a few times. For the CDR3, the DNA is TGTGCCACCAGCAGAGACAGGGACTACCAAGAGACCCAGTACTTC. Its translation is CATSRDRDYQETQYF. The chain combines TRBV15 with TRBJ2-5; TRBD2 might be the D (6 bases). The CDR3 has 15 amino acids. V lost 0 bases to trimming and J lost 0 bases, with 8 bases between them. Per germline, CDR1 LNHNV and CDR2 YYDKDF (reference sequence).

This clone has a handful of counts. J is TRBJ1-2 and V is TRBV30, with D tentatively TRBD1 (5 bases). Trimming pared 7 bases from V and 4 bases from J, leaving 16 bases between. CDR1 is GTSNPN and CDR2 is SVGIG in the germline V gene (reference sequence). The CDR3 covers 13 residues. This CDR3 is CALGPERAYGYTF. The CDR3 bases are TGTGCCTTGGGGCCGGAGCGAGCCTATGGCTACACCTTC.

V is TRBV5-1 and J is TRBJ2-7, with TRBD1 matching 7 bases. The trim removed 3 bases at V and 5 bases at J, leaving 11 bases unmatched. The germline V gene has CDR1 SGHRS and CDR2 YFSETQ. This CDR3 spans 15 amino acids. The CDR3 loop is CASSSIPGQLNEQYF. The CDR3 DNA follows: TGCGCCAGCAGCTCCATACCGGGACAGCTTAACGAGCAGTACTTC.

This clone was found a few times. The rearrangement uses TRBV30 and TRBJ2-7; unclear D gene. The V and J ends lost 2 bases and 3 bases respectively, with 5 bases between them. The CDR3 spans 11 residues. Germline CDR1 and CDR2: GTSNPN and SVGIG (reference sequence). CDR3 in amino acids: CAWSLNYEQYF. The DNA for the CDR3 is TGTGCCTGGAGTCTAAACTACGAGCAGTACTTC.

This clone appeared a few times. This chain joins TRBV18 and TRBJ2-5; 12 bases map to TRBD2. Germline V gene data show CDR1 as KGHSH and CDR2 as LQKENI. V lost 2 bases, J lost 4 bases, and 5 bases stayed unmatched. CDR3 length equals 16 residues. The CDR3 region has the DNA TGTGCCAGCTCACCATGGACTAGCGGGATACCAGAGACCCAGTACTTC. Translating gives CASSPWTSGIPETQYF.

The J gene is TRBJ1-1, the V gene TRBV19; TRBD1 is a possible D gene (5 bases). V lost 5 bases and J 4 bases, leaving 14 bases between the germline ends. Germline CDR1 reads LNHDA; CDR2 reads SQIVND (reference sequence). There are 14 residues in the CDR3. CDR3 region: CASSVGTLGTEAFF. Here the CDR3 DNA reads TGTGCCAGTAGTGTGGGGACTCTTGGCACTGAAGCTTTCTTT. Combining the CDR3 with reference TRBV19 and TRBJ1-1 gives the whole variable domain DGGITQSPKYLFRKEGQNVTLSCEQNLNHDAMYWYRQDPGQGLRLIYYSQIVNDFQKGDIAEGYSVSREKKESFPLTVTSAQKNPTAFYLCASSVGTLGTEAFFGQGTRLTVV.

The rearrangement joins TRBV11-2 to TRBJ2-1, with D possibly matching TRBD1 (5 bases). CDR1 is SGHAT, CDR2 FQNNGV, per germline. Trimming stripped 6 bases from V and 9 bases from J, with 12 bases between. The CDR3 contains 12 residues. CDR3 sequence reads: CASSQVGVEQFF. DNA for the CDR3: TGTGCCAGCAGTCAGGTAGGGGTTGAGCAGTTCTTC.

The rearrangement links TRBV4-1 to TRBJ1-5; 7 bases line up with TRBD1. This CDR3 comprises 14 residues. The V gene end was trimmed by 1 base and the J gene end by 4 bases; junction bases not matched to a gene: 1. Germline V lookup: CDR1 MGHRA, CDR2 YSYEKL. Written as DNA, the CDR3 is TGCGCCAGCAGCCAAGGACAGGGTAATCAGCCCCAGCATTTT. The encoded protein is CASSQGQGNQPQHF.

This clone was seen only a few times. The gene calls are TRBV7-8 and TRBJ2-3; 8 positions agree with TRBD1. The CDR3 length is 16 residues. V gave up 5 bases and J gave up 4 bases; unmatched junction bases: 11. The germline V gene has CDR1 SGHVS and CDR2 FQNEAQ. As DNA, the CDR3 is TGTGCCAGCAGCCCACTAGGACAGGGAGGCCCAGATACGCAGTATTTT. It specifies CASSPLGQGGPDTQYF.

V gene TRBV30 combines with J gene TRBJ1-5, with D tentatively TRBD1 (6 bases). V gave up 4 bases and J gave up 3 bases, with 13 bases separating them. The germline V gene encodes CDR1 GTSNPN and CDR2 SVGIG (reference sequence). The CDR3 spans 14 residues. CDR3 residues: CAWTSGQFNQPQHF. The CDR3, as DNA: TGTGCCTGGACTTCCGGACAGTTCAATCAGCCCCAGCATTTT.

This chain links TRBV11-2 with TRBJ2-7; TRBD2 matches at 9 bases. The length of the CDR3 is 15 residues. CDR1 and CDR2 (germline): SGHAT, FQNNGV. The trim removed 5 bases at V and 3 bases at J, leaving 8 bases unmatched. The CDR3 loop reads CASSPIAGADYEQYF. The CDR3, as DNA: TGTGCCAGCAGCCCAATAGCGGGGGCGGACTACGAGCAGTACTTC. The full variable domain, completed using reference TRBV11-2 and TRBJ2-7, is EAGVAQSPRYKIIEKRQSVAFWCNPISGHATLYWYQQILGQGPKLLIQFQNNGVVDDSQLPKDRFSAERLKGVDSTLKIQPAKLEDSAVYLCASSPIAGADYEQYFGPGTRLTVT.

The V gene is TRBV28, the J gene TRBJ2-3; 8 bases map to TRBD1. With V trimmed by 11 bases and J by 2 bases, 21 bases remained unmatched. From germline, CDR1 is MDHEN and CDR2 SYDVKM. This CDR3 is built from 18 residues. CDR3: CAGSSGGAEVLSTDTQYF. The CDR3 DNA follows: TGTGCCGGATCGTCAGGGGGCGCGGAGGTTTTGTCCACAGATACGCAGTATTTT. Filled out from reference TRBV28 and TRBJ2-3, the complete variable domain reads DVKVTQSSRYLVKRTGEKVFLECVQDMDHENMFWYRQDPGLGLRLIYFSYDVKMKEKGDIPEGYSVSREKKERFSLILESASTNQTSMYLCAGSSGGAEVLSTDTQYFGPGTRLTVL.

The V and J genes are TRBV28 and TRBJ2-2; D is unresolved. Germline values: CDR1 MDHEN, CDR2 SYDVKM. Trimming removed 1 base from V and 6 bases from J, with 9 bases in between. This CDR3 comprises 14 residues. The CDR3 DNA is TGTGCCAGCAGTTTATACTCGGGTCCCGGGGAGCTGTTTTTT. It specifies CASSLYSGPGELFF.

This clone was detected a few times. This chain joins TRBV7-3 and TRBJ2-3; 9 nucleotides line up with TRBD2. The CDR3 spans 15 residues. In germline, CDR1 is SGHTA, CDR2 FQGTGA. With 1 base clipped from V and 4 bases from J, the junction kept 3 bases outside the gene matches. For the CDR3, the DNA is TGTGCCAGCAGCTTAAAACTAGCGGGTCCAGATACGCAGTATTTT. It translates to CASSLKLAGPDTQYF. The variable domain in full, with the rest retrieved from reference TRBV7-3 and TRBJ2-3, is GAGVSQTPSNKVTEKGKYVELRCDPISGHTALYWYRQSLGQGPEFLIYFQGTGAADDSGLPNDRFFAVRPEGSVSTLKIQRTERGDSAVYLCASSLKLAGPDTQYFGPGTRLTVL.

This clone has only a few counts. The rearrangement links TRBV19 to TRBJ2-4, with D tentatively TRBD1 (6 bases). From germline, CDR1 is LNHDA and CDR2 SQIVND (reference sequence). CDR3 length: 13 residues. Trimming removed 4 bases from V and 7 bases from J, with 11 bases in between. CDR3 amino acids: CASSTQGANIQYF. The DNA for the CDR3 is TGTGCCAGTAGTACACAGGGTGCGAACATTCAGTACTTC.

This clone was counted only a few times. The chain has TRBV29-1 and TRBJ1-4; D is unresolved. V lost 7 bases and J lost 0, with 18 bases in between. This CDR3 has 16 amino acids. CDR1 and CDR2 from the germline V gene are SQVTM and ANQGSEA. CDR3 coding DNA: TGCAGCGCCACGCGGGGAACTAGTGCAACTAATGAAAAACTGTTTTTT. It codes for CSATRGTSATNEKLFF.

The rearrangement uses TRBV7-2 and TRBJ2-2; the D gene is possibly TRBD2 (6 bases). Trimming took off 4 bases at V and 2 bases at J, with 11 bases between the two ends. Germline CDR1 SGHTA, CDR2 FQGNSA. The CDR3 contains 15 residues. CDR3 residues: CASSSASDNTGELFF. The CDR3 nucleotides read TGTGCCAGCAGCTCCGCTAGCGACAACACCGGGGAGCTGTTTTTT.

CDR3 in amino acids: CSVLPGLSSYNEQFF. As DNA, the CDR3 is TGCAGCGTTTTGCCAGGCCTTAGCTCCTACAATGAGCAGTTCTTC. V and J are TRBV29-1 and TRBJ2-1; D is uncertain. Germline loops: CDR1 SQVTM, CDR2 ANQGSEA. Trimming left V 5 bases short and J 0 bases short, with 14 bases between. The CDR3 is made up of 15 amino acids.

In its sample, this clone was seen a few times. The CDR3 loop reads CASSLITGPQETQYF. The CDR3 DNA sequence: TGTGCCAGCAGCTTGATCACAGGGCCCCAAGAGACCCAGTACTTC. The J gene is TRBJ2-5, the V gene TRBV11-1; TRBD1 is a possible D gene (6 bases). This CDR3 contains 15 residues. The V end lost 3 bases, the J end lost 1 base, and 12 bases lay between the germline ends. Germline CDR1 and CDR2: SGHAT and FQDESV (reference sequence).

This clone has only a few counts. The chain is built from TRBV15 and TRBJ1-2, with TRBD1 identical over 7 bases. The germline V gene encodes CDR1 LNHNV and CDR2 YYDKDF (reference sequence). With V trimmed by 0 bases and J by 8 bases, 9 bases remained unmatched. The length of the CDR3 is 15 residues. For the CDR3, the DNA is TGTGCCACCAGCAGAGATCCCCAGGGGGACGGAGGCTACACCTTC. It encodes CATSRDPQGDGGYTF.

CDR3 sequence reads: CASSLSLAYDEQFF. In nucleotides, the CDR3 is TGTGCCAGCAGCTTATCTCTAGCGTACGATGAGCAGTTCTTC. The chain links TRBV7-3 to TRBJ2-1; D possibly corresponds to TRBD2 (6 bases). The CDR3 runs to 14 residues. The germline V gene encodes CDR1 SGHTA and CDR2 FQGTGA. Trimming removed 2 bases from V and 8 bases from J, with 13 bases in between.

With respect to this clone: One end of the junction varies from germline; a read error may be responsible. The chain joins TRBV19 to TRBJ2-1, with D maybe TRBD2 (5 bases). Germline lookup yields CDR1 LNHDA and CDR2 SQIVND (reference sequence). The CDR3 consists of 14 residues. Here the CDR3 DNA reads TGTGCCAGTAGTACCCGCGGGTCCTCCAATGAGCAGTTCTTC. Amino acid sequence: CASSTRGSSNEQFF.

The chain recombines TRBV28 with TRBJ1-2; no definite D call. Deletions cut 1 base from V and 0 bases from J, with 6 bases between. The CDR3 length is 14 residues. The germline V gene encodes CDR1 MDHEN and CDR2 SYDVKM. CDR3 nucleotide sequence: TGTGCCAGCAGTTTATCCCCGGCTAACTATGGCTACACCTTC. Protein product: CASSLSPANYGYTF.

The V call is TRBV11-2, the J call TRBJ2-7, with 9 bases that match TRBD2. V shed 4 bases and J 5 bases; nucleotides not matched to a gene: 9. This CDR3 is built from 15 residues. CDR1 SGHAT and CDR2 FQNNGV come from the germline V gene. The CDR3, as DNA: TGTGCCAGCAGCTCGATTAGCGGGAGAAACAACGAGCAGTACTTC. Its protein product is CASSSISGRNNEQYF.

The V call is TRBV9, the J call TRBJ2-7; 9 positions match TRBD2. J was trimmed by 6 bases and V by 0 bases; bases with no gene match: 4. The CDR3 is 14 residues long. Germline loops: CDR1 SGDLS, CDR2 YYNGEE. The chain's CDR3 is CASSVGGLAGEQYF. For the CDR3, the DNA is TGTGCCAGCAGCGTAGGGGGACTAGCAGGCGAGCAGTACTTC.

The chain is built from TRBV5-1 and TRBJ2-7; D is undetermined. The CDR3 runs 13 residues. CDR1 is SGHRS and CDR2 is YFSETQ in the germline V gene. Trimming left V 4 bases short and J 4 bases short, with 12 bases between. The CDR3: CASSPPSIYEQYF. The DNA for the CDR3 is TGCGCCAGCAGCCCCCCCTCTATTTACGAGCAGTACTTC.